This T cell receptor beta chain was sequenced in a study of CD8+ T cells in alopecia areata. Background on the study: Treatment of the treated patients consisted of oral tofacitinib, 5 to 10 mg twice daily.

Overall study findings and caveats: With just one nonresponder, it is still uncertain whether baseline CD8+ expansion relates to response. Especially in alopecia totalis/universalis, lesional scalp showed greater clonality than normal scalp did.

Treatment denoted: oral pan-JAK inhibitor, 5-10 mg twice daily. Sequencing templates came from extracted RNA that was reverse transcribed into cDNA. The table came from immunoSEQ multiplex PCR; TCRdb's copy has only in-frame clones and leaves some out. The data show around 210,000 clones, under 70% seen once. Unmatched junction bases numbered 8, after V lost 5 bases and J lost 4 bases. CDR1 SGHTA and CDR2 FQGNSA come from the germline V gene. The CDR3 covers 15 residues. As concerns this clone: What it binds is not known.

Sequenced here: CD4+ T cells sorted from blood, sampled at week 4, from a patient treated with tofacitinib. This TCR derives from a human donor with alopecia areata. This rearrangement joins TRBV7-2 to TRBJ2-5; 9 positions agree with TRBD2. This chain's CDR3 is CASSPRGAGGETQYF. The CDR3 DNA reads TGTGCCAGCAGCCCCCGGGGAGCGGGGGGAGAGACCCAGTACTTC.